The 3 T cell receptor beta chains in this list originate from one sample, sequenced in a study of PD-L1 blockade in urothelial cancer. Time point indicated: pretreatment peripheral blood. TCRdb keeps only in-frame clones here, not all; method: immunoSEQ multiplex PCR. Here the sample spans just over 50,000 clones, approximately 72% being singletons. Sequencing was performed on PBMCs, taken around atezolizumab (anti-PD-L1) treatment. The receptors were gathered from a man in his 70s with urothelial cancer.

The chain carries TRBV28 and TRBJ2-7; possible D gene TRBD2, 5 bases. Germline lookup yields CDR1 MDHEN and CDR2 SYDVKM. The CDR3 length is 15 residues. Trimming pared 3 bases from V and 4 bases from J, leaving 16 bases between. As DNA, the CDR3 is TGTGCCAGCAGTTTTGGAGGAGCCCTTAGGTACGAGCAGTACTTC. It translates to CASSFGGALRYEQYF.

This clone appeared a single time. The chain couples TRBV7-9 to TRBJ1-4; no reliable D call. The CDR3 is made up of 16 amino acids. From germline, CDR1 is SEHNR and CDR2 FQNEAQ (reference sequence). V was clipped by 0 bases and J by 5 bases, with 13 bases between them. CDR3: CASSLARASRNEKLFF. DNA for the CDR3: TGTGCCAGCAGCTTAGCCCGCGCAAGTAGAAATGAAAAACTGTTTTTT.

The chain couples TRBV6-1 to TRBJ1-6; D call uncertain. The CDR3 contains 13 residues. CDR1 MNHNS and CDR2 SASEGT come from the germline V gene. Trimming cost V 6 bases and J 8 bases, with 11 bases left between them. As DNA, the CDR3 is TGTGCCAGCAGCTCTAGCCTGGATTCACCCCTCCACTTT. Translation gives CASSSSLDSPLHF.